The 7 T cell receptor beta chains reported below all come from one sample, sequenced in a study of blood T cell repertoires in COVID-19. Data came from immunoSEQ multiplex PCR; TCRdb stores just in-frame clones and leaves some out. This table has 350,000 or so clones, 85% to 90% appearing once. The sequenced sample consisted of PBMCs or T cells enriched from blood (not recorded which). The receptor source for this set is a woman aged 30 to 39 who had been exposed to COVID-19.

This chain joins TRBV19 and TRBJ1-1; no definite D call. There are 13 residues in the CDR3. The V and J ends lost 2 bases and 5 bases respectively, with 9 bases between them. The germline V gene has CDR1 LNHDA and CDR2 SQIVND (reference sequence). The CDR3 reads CASSITGETEAFF. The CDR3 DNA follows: TGTGCCAGTAGTATAACCGGGGAAACTGAAGCTTTCTTT.

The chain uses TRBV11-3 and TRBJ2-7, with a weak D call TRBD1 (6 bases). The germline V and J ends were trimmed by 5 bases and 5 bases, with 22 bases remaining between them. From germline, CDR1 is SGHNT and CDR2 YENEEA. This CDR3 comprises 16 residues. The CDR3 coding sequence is TGTGCCAGCAGCCCTCCGAGGGGGTGGGGAATCGACGAGCAGTACTTC. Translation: CASSPPRGWGIDEQYF.

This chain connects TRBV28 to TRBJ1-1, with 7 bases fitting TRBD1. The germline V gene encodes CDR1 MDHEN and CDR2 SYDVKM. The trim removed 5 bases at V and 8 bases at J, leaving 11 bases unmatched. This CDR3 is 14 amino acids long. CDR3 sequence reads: CASSAGTAWGEAFF. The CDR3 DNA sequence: TGTGCCAGCAGTGCCGGGACAGCCTGGGGGGAAGCTTTCTTT.

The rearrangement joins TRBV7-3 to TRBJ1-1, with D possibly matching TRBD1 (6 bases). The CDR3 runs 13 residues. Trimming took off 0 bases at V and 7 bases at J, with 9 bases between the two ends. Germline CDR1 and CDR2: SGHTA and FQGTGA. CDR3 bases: TGTGCCAGCAGCTTAACCAACAGGGTTGAAGCTTTCTTT. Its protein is CASSLTNRVEAFF.

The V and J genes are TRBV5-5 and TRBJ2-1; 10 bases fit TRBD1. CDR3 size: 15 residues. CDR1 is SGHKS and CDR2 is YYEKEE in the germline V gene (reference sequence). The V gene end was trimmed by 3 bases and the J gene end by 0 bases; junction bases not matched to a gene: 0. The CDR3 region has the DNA TGTGCCAGCAGCTGGACAGGGGGCTCCTACAATGAGCAGTTCTTC. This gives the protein CASSWTGGSYNEQFF. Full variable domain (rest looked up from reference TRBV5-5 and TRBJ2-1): DAGVTQSPTHLIKTRGQQVTLRCSPISGHKSVSWYQQVLGQGPQFIFQYYEKEERGRGNFPDRFSARQFPNYSSELNVNALLLGDSALYLCASSWTGGSYNEQFFGPGTRLTVL.

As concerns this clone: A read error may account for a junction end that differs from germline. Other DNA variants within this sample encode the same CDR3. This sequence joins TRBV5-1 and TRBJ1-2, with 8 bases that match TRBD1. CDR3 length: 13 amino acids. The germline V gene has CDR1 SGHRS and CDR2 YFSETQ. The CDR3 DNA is TGCGCCAGCAGCCCGGACAGGGACTACGGCTACACCTTC. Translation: CASSPDRDYGYTF.

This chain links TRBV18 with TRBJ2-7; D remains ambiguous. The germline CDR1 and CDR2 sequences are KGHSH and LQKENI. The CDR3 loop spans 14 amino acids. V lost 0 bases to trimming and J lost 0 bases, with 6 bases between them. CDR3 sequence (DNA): TGTGCCAGCTCACCACCTGCGATCTCCTACGAGCAGTACTTC. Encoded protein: CASSPPAISYEQYF. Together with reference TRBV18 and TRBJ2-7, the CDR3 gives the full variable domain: NAGVMQNPRHLVRRRGQEARLRCSPMKGHSHVYWYRQLPEEGLKFMVYLQKENIIDESGMPKERFSAEFPKEGPSILRIQQVVRGDSAAYFCASSPPAISYEQYFGPGTRLTVT.